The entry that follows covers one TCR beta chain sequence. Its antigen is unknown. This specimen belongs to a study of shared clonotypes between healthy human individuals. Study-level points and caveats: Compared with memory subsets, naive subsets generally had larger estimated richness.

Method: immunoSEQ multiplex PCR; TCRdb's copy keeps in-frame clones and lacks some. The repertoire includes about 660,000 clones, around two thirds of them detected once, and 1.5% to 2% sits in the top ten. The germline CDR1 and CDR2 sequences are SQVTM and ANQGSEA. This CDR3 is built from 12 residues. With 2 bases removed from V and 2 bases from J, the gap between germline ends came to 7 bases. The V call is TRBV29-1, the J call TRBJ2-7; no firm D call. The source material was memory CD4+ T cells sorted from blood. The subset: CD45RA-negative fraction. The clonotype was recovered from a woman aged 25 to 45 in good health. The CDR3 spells CSVETNTYEQYF. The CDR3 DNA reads TGCAGCGTTGAAACTAACACCTACGAGCAGTACTTC.